The following is a T cell receptor (beta chain) sequence with its context. The sample originates from a study of blood T cells in healthy people across ages. A second PCR of roughly 7 to 11 cycles used a sample-barcoded 5' primer and a J-beta primer mix. The yield of each sample was at least 2.5 million CDR3-containing paired-end reads. TCRdb redid the calling of the 5' RACE reads with MiXCR, one entry per CDR3 protein. The sample has around 1,000,000 distinct CDR3 sequences; roughly 24% are singletons. Germline V gene sequence: CDR1 SQVTM, CDR2 ANQGSEA. The CDR3 has 14 amino acids. Trimming took 6 bases from V and 4 from J; bases not matched to a gene: 7. The same data also contributed to another study, on T cells of mothers and their children.

The receptor's source is a girl between 2 and 10 years old in good health. The sample consisted of blood. The V gene is TRBV29-1, the J gene TRBJ2-1, with 9 bases that match TRBD2. CDR3 in DNA: TGCAGCGTGGTGCGACTAGCGGAATACAATGAGCAGTTCTTC. This codes for CSVVRLAEYNEQFF.